The 30 T cell receptor beta chains reported below all come from one sample, sequenced in a study of blood T cell repertoires in COVID-19. Using immunoSEQ multiplex PCR, the repertoire was profiled, and TCRdb retains in-frame clones only, with some absent. This sample has under 200,000 clones, with less than 90% found just once. The sample was peripheral blood. The receptors were gathered from a woman aged 70-85 years with acute or convalescent COVID-19.

The rearrangement joins TRBV6-1 to TRBJ1-2; TRBD1 might be the D (5 bases). The CDR3 is 14 residues long. The V and J ends lost 1 base and 3 bases respectively, with 9 bases between them. Germline V gene sequence: CDR1 MNHNS, CDR2 SASEGT. The CDR3 DNA sequence: TGTGCCAGCAGTGAAGGTACAGGCTACTATGGCTACACCTTC. Translating it yields CASSEGTGYYGYTF.

The genes are TRBV5-1 and TRBJ2-2; D might be TRBD2 (5 bases). The CDR3 covers 13 residues. Germline V gives CDR1 SGHRS, CDR2 YFSETQ. The V gene lost 5 bases and the J gene lost 5 bases, with 10 bases spanning the gap. This CDR3 reads CASREGQTGELFF. CDR3 in DNA: TGCGCCAGCAGAGAGGGCCAGACCGGGGAGCTGTTTTTT.

The chain carries TRBV5-1 and TRBJ2-7; 11 positions agree with TRBD1. The junction had 5 bases not matched to a gene; V was cut back by 3 bases and J by 6 bases. The CDR3 spans 14 residues. The germline CDR1 and CDR2 sequences are SGHRS and YFSETQ. The CDR3, as DNA: TGCGCCAGCAGCTACGGGACAGGGGGGAGCGAGCAGTACTTC. It specifies CASSYGTGGSEQYF.

The chain joins TRBV20-1 to TRBJ1-1; no clear D. The germline V gene has CDR1 DFQATT and CDR2 SNEGSKA (reference sequence). The CDR3 has 11 residues. Trimming removed 8 bases at V and 3 bases at J, with 10 bases between. For the CDR3, the DNA is TGCAGTTGCTACTTGGACACTGAAGCTTTCTTT. Protein product: CSCYLDTEAFF.

The chain uses TRBV19 and TRBJ2-3; weak D call: TRBD2 (6 bases). The length of the CDR3 is 15 residues. The V and J ends lost 6 bases and 2 bases respectively, with 15 bases between them. Germline CDR1 and CDR2: LNHDA and SQIVND (reference sequence). For the CDR3, the DNA is TGTGCCAGTAGCCCGGCCGGGGGAACCACAGATACGCAGTATTTT. As protein: CASSPAGGTTDTQYF.

The gene calls are TRBV4-2 and TRBJ2-5; 11 positions agree with TRBD2. Germline V lookup: CDR1 LGHNA, CDR2 YNFKEQ. J gave up 2 bases and V 1 base, and 6 bases lay outside the gene matches. This CDR3 has 17 residues. As DNA, the CDR3 is TGTGCCAGCAGCCAAGCCGAGACTAGCGGGGATCAAGAGACCCAGTACTTC. Translated: CASSQAETSGDQETQYF.

J is TRBJ1-6 and V is TRBV11-2; tentatively, D is TRBD1 (5 bases). V was pared by 5 bases and J by 5 bases, with 13 bases between. CDR3 length: 15 amino acids. Germline-derived CDR1 and CDR2 are SGHAT and FQNNGV. CDR3 bases: TGTGCCAGCAGCATACAGGCGGCGGATAATTCACCCCTCCACTTT. It codes for CASSIQAADNSPLHF.

The V gene is TRBV23-1, the J gene TRBJ2-7; no reliable D call. TRBV23-1 is an ORF; its function is uncertain. The V end lost 8 bases, the J end lost 0 bases, and 23 bases lay between the germline ends. There are 17 residues in the CDR3. The CDR3 DNA reads TGCGCCAGCTCCCCTCCCGTCAAGCGCAAAAGCTCCTACGAGCAGTACTTC. It translates to CASSPPVKRKSSYEQYF.

The rearrangement joins TRBV7-6 to TRBJ1-4; 7 bases fit TRBD1. CDR1 is SGHVS, CDR2 FNYEAQ, per germline. This CDR3 is 14 amino acids long. The ends lost 4 bases at V and 3 bases at J; junction bases unmatched: 2. CDR3 loop: CASSSTGANEKLFF. The DNA for the CDR3 is TGTGCCAGCAGCTCAACAGGGGCTAATGAAAAACTGTTTTTT. Full variable domain (outside the CDR3, taken from reference TRBV7-6 and TRBJ1-4): GAGVSQSPRYKVTKRGQDVALRCDPISGHVSLYWYRQALGQGPEFLTYFNYEAQQDKSGLPNDRFSAERPEGSISTLTIQRTEQRDSAMYRCASSSTGANEKLFFGSGTQLSVL.

The chain couples TRBV7-9 to TRBJ2-7; TRBD1 aligns across 9 bases. The length of the CDR3 is 16 residues. V shed 6 bases, J shed 0 bases, and the junction held 9 bases outside the gene matches. CDR1 is SEHNR, CDR2 FQNEAQ, per germline (reference sequence). The CDR3 region is CASRKGSGQGSYEQYF. CDR3 in DNA: TGTGCCAGCAGAAAAGGATCGGGACAGGGCTCCTACGAGCAGTACTTC.

V usage is TRBV5-1 and J usage is TRBJ1-1; tentatively, D is TRBD1 (6 bases). The CDR3 has 15 amino acids. The V gene lost 0 bases and the J gene lost 11 bases, with 20 bases spanning the gap. CDR1 is SGHRS, CDR2 YFSETQ, per germline. The CDR3 nucleotides are TGCGCCAGCAGCTTGGCGGGGGGAACAGGGAGTGGGGCTTTCTTT. Protein: CASSLAGGTGSGAFF.

The CDR3 nucleotides read TGTGCCAGCAGCCTGAGCGGATCCCCCTACAATGAGCAGTTCTTC. Its translation is CASSLSGSPYNEQFF. The chain links TRBV9 to TRBJ2-1; D may be TRBD2 (5 bases). Trimming shortened V by 4 bases and J by 2 bases, and 13 bases separated the two germline ends. Germline CDR1 is SGDLS and CDR2 is YYNGEE. The CDR3 has 15 residues.

This clone was observed a few times. The chain links TRBV5-4 to TRBJ2-7; 7 bases map to TRBD1. Germline trimming cut 1 base from V and 3 bases from J; bases unmatched to any gene: 7. Germline CDR1 and CDR2: SGHNT and YYREEE (reference sequence). The CDR3 totals 15 residues. CDR3 coding DNA: TGTGCCAGCAGCTTGTCGGCAGGGGGATACTACGAGCAGTACTTC. This encodes CASSLSAGGYYEQYF.

This clone turned up a few times. The chain joins TRBV2 to TRBJ2-5; maybe TRBD1 (5 bases). Trimming left V 6 bases short and J 4 bases short, with 15 bases between. CDR1 is SNHLY and CDR2 is FYNNEI in the germline V gene. The CDR3 sequence is 14 residues long. The CDR3 DNA follows: TGTGCCAGCAGCCTCGCCCAGGGCATAGAGACCCAGTACTTC. Its translation is CASSLAQGIETQYF.

The J gene is TRBJ2-7, the V gene TRBV27; TRBD1 aligns across 8 bases. V gave up 3 bases and J gave up 0 bases; unmatched junction bases: 4. CDR3 size: 15 residues. The V gene's germline CDR1 is MNHEY and CDR2 SMNVEV (reference sequence). The CDR3 DNA reads as TGTGCCAGCAGTTTCGGACAGGGAAACTCCTACGAGCAGTACTTC. Amino acids: CASSFGQGNSYEQYF.

This rearrangement joins TRBV4-2 to TRBJ1-4, with D perhaps TRBD1 (6 bases). V was cut by 1 base and J by 8 bases, with 14 bases left in between. The CDR3 covers 15 residues. Germline CDR1 and CDR2: LGHNA and YNFKEQ. The CDR3 sequence: CASSQARGREEKLFF. The CDR3 DNA reads TGTGCCAGCAGCCAAGCGCGGGGGCGCGAGGAAAAACTGTTTTTT.

V usage is TRBV3-1 (or the pseudogene TRBV3-2) and J usage is TRBJ2-3; 8 bases fit TRBD2. The CDR3 covers 17 residues. Germline CDR1 LGHDT, CDR2 YNNKEL (reference sequence). V shed 2 bases and J 0 bases; nucleotides not matched to a gene: 7. CDR3 sequence: CASSQKGTRASTDTQYF. As DNA, the CDR3 is TGTGCCAGCAGCCAAAAGGGGACTAGGGCTAGCACAGATACGCAGTATTTT.

The chain recombines TRBV11-2 with TRBJ1-5; the match to TRBD1 covers 8 bases. Germline V lookup: CDR1 SGHAT, CDR2 FQNNGV. The CDR3 is 16 residues long. Losses at the gene ends were 1 base for V and 4 bases for J; bases not matched to a gene: 6. The CDR3 sequence: CASSLGGRGRNQPQHF. CDR3 coding DNA: TGTGCCAGCAGCTTAGGCGGCAGGGGGCGGAATCAGCCCCAGCATTTT.

The J gene is TRBJ1-2, the V gene TRBV29-1; D possibly corresponds to TRBD1 (6 bases). Trimming stripped 6 bases from V and 10 bases from J, with 9 bases between. The germline gives CDR1 SQVTM, CDR2 ANQGSEA. This CDR3 contains 9 residues. The CDR3: CSVDRYYTF. The CDR3 DNA is TGCAGCGTCGACAGGTACTACACCTTC.

The chain couples TRBV28 to TRBJ2-3, with TRBD1 identical over 8 bases. Germline CDR1 and CDR2: MDHEN and SYDVKM. This CDR3 comprises 18 residues. V lost 4 bases, J lost 1 base, and 13 bases stayed unmatched. As DNA, the CDR3 is TGTGCCAGCAGTTCCCTAAGGGGTCAGGGGGCGGGCACAGATACGCAGTATTTT. Its translation: CASSSLRGQGAGTDTQYF.

This clone came up once. V is TRBV6-5 and J is TRBJ2-7; the match to TRBD2 covers 9 bases. J gave up 2 bases and V 6 bases, and 8 bases lay outside the gene matches. Germline V gene sequence: CDR1 MNHEY, CDR2 SVGAGI. The CDR3 runs to 15 residues. The CDR3 sequence: CASRSSGGLAYEQYF. For the CDR3, the DNA is TGTGCCAGCAGATCCAGCGGGGGGCTAGCCTACGAGCAGTACTTC.

The chain recombines TRBV9 with TRBJ2-3; maybe TRBD1 (6 bases). The CDR3 sequence is 14 residues long. The germline V and J ends were trimmed by 4 bases and 1 base, with 10 bases remaining between them. The germline V gene encodes CDR1 SGDLS and CDR2 YYNGEE. The CDR3 coding sequence is TGTGCCAGCAGCACCAGACAGGGCACAGATACGCAGTATTTT. Translated, it gives CASSTRQGTDTQYF.

The V and J genes are TRBV3-1 (or the pseudogene TRBV3-2) and TRBJ2-1; 10 bases agree with TRBD2. The CDR3 sequence is 14 residues long. V lost 6 bases to trimming and J lost 6 bases; unmatched junction nucleotides: 5. Germline loops: CDR1 LGHDT, CDR2 YNNKEL (reference sequence). CDR3 DNA sequence: TGTGCCAGCAGTTGGACTAGCGGCCTCAATGAGCAGTTCTTC. Residues: CASSWTSGLNEQFF.

CDR3 in amino acids: CASSNWDRGRTQPQHF. The CDR3 DNA follows: TGTGCCAGCTCTAATTGGGACAGGGGGCGGACTCAGCCCCAGCATTTT. The chain joins TRBV18 to TRBJ1-5; 12 bases are shared with TRBD1. Losses at the gene ends were 6 bases for V and 6 bases for J; bases not matched to a gene: 9. CDR1 is KGHSH, CDR2 LQKENI, per germline. CDR3 length: 16 amino acids.

The chain uses TRBV27 and TRBJ1-1; a weak D match, TRBD1 (6 bases). Trimming took off 6 bases at V and 1 base at J, with 12 bases between the two ends. This CDR3 contains 14 residues. Looked up from germline, CDR1 is MNHEY and CDR2 is SMNVEV (reference sequence). The CDR3 region is CASSTGFWNTEAFF. In DNA form, the CDR3 reads TGTGCCAGCAGCACAGGGTTTTGGAACACTGAAGCTTTCTTT.

V gene TRBV6-1 combines with J gene TRBJ1-5, with D possibly matching TRBD1 (5 bases). V shed 11 bases and J shed 6 bases, with 20 bases lying between them. Germline CDR1 is MNHNS and CDR2 is SASEGT. The CDR3 spans 14 residues. The CDR3 sequence is CACCDGWGGQPQHF. DNA of the CDR3: TGTGCCTGCTGTGATGGGTGGGGGGGTCAGCCCCAGCATTTT.

The J gene is TRBJ1-1, the V gene TRBV5-5; TRBD1 aligns across 8 bases. There are 17 residues in the CDR3. J gave up 3 bases and V 0 bases, and 10 bases lay outside the gene matches. The germline V gene has CDR1 SGHKS and CDR2 YYEKEE (reference sequence). The CDR3 DNA reads as TGTGCCAGCAGCTTGGGGCAGGGGGCAGGAAGGTACACTGAAGCTTTCTTT. This codes for CASSLGQGAGRYTEAFF.

The chain uses TRBV11-2 and TRBJ1-5, with TRBD1 matching 9 bases. The CDR3 totals 15 residues. The germline CDR1 and CDR2 sequences are SGHAT and FQNNGV. The V gene end was trimmed by 5 bases and the J gene end by 6 bases; junction bases not matched to a gene: 8. CDR3 protein: CASSPDRGFGQPQHF. As DNA, the CDR3 is TGTGCCAGCAGCCCGGACAGGGGTTTTGGTCAGCCCCAGCATTTT. The entire variable domain, with the rest obtained from reference TRBV11-2 and TRBJ1-5, is as follows: EAGVAQSPRYKIIEKRQSVAFWCNPISGHATLYWYQQILGQGPKLLIQFQNNGVVDDSQLPKDRFSAERLKGVDSTLKIQPAKLEDSAVYLCASSPDRGFGQPQHFGDGTRLSIL.

This rearrangement joins TRBV5-4 to TRBJ1-4, with 12 positions matching TRBD1. The V and J ends lost 3 bases and 0 bases, in that order; junction bases with no gene match: 3. The V gene's germline CDR1 is SGHNT and CDR2 YYREEE (reference sequence). The CDR3 has 17 amino acids. The CDR3 region is CASSSRDRGPTNEKLFF. In nucleotides, the CDR3 is TGTGCCAGCAGCTCTCGGGACAGGGGGCCAACTAATGAAAAACTGTTTTTT.

This chain uses TRBV6-1 with TRBJ2-7, with TRBD2 matching 7 bases. Germline-derived CDR1 and CDR2 are MNHNS and SASEGT. The ends lost 0 bases at V and 4 bases at J; junction bases unmatched: 9. CDR3 length: 16 amino acids. The CDR3 is CASSEARLAARYEQYF. In DNA, the CDR3 is TGTGCCAGCAGTGAAGCGCGACTAGCTGCACGATACGAGCAGTACTTC.